The source of this TCR beta chain is a study of blood T cell repertoires in COVID-19. V lost 3 bases and J lost 2; bases outside the gene matches: 1. The CDR3 has 15 residues. Per the germline V gene, CDR1 is LNHDA and CDR2 is SQIVND (reference sequence). Sequenced by immunoSEQ multiplex PCR; TCRdb stores in-frame clones only, minus some. This sample has 260,000 or so clones; around 85% occur once, and the top ten carry 2% to 3%. This clonotype originated in a woman in her fifties or sixties who had recovered from COVID-19. The specimen sequenced was PBMCs or T cells enriched from blood (not recorded which). The chain is built from TRBV19 and TRBJ2-7, with 13 bases identical to TRBD2. The CDR3 DNA is TGTGCCAGTAGTATCGGGACTAGCGGGACCTACGAGCAGTACTTC. Residues: CASSIGTSGTYEQYF.